These 15 T cell receptor beta chains came from one sample sequenced in a study of T cells expressing NK-cell markers (dated by TCRdb to 2018 to 2020). The library relied on 5' RACE. The instrument given in TCRdb is Illumina HiSeq 2000. TCRdb reprocessed the reads; each CDR3 protein sequence makes one entry, and DNA is unavailable. The sample has some 190,000 distinct CDR3 sequences on record. 20% of the sample is taken by the ten largest. The sample consisted of blood T cells: a sorted CD56 or NKG2C T cell subset, CD4+ or CD8+ T cells, or bulk PBMC T cells (not recorded which). These receptors came from a man between 18 and 69 years old in good health.

V and J are TRBV14 and TRBJ2-5; TCRdb's D call of TRBD2 is untestable without DNA. Germline V gives CDR1 SGHDN, CDR2 FVKESK. The CDR3 has 14 amino acids. This chain's CDR3 is CASSPGGLQETQYF.

The CDR3 here is CASSLGLGYSYNEQFF. The chain carries TRBV7-9 and TRBJ2-1. This CDR3 is built from 16 residues. Germline V CDR1 and CDR2: SEHNR, FQNEAQ (reference sequence).

V usage is TRBV20-1 and J usage is TRBJ2-7; TCRdb outputs TRBD1, but without DNA this stays unchecked. The CDR3 covers 13 residues. Germline V CDR1 and CDR2: DFQATT, SNEGSKA (reference sequence). The CDR3 loop reads CSASGSGGGEQYF.

The J gene is TRBJ2-3, the V gene TRBV2; as DNA is missing, the TRBD2 call by TCRdb cannot be tested. This CDR3 is built from 13 residues. CDR1 and CDR2 from the germline V gene are SNHLY and FYNNEI. CDR3 region: CASSPSTGPPEYF.

The J gene is TRBJ1-4, the V gene TRBV2. CDR3 size: 16 residues. Looked up from germline, CDR1 is SNHLY and CDR2 is FYNNEI. The CDR3 region is CASSEALEGSREKLFF.

The genes are TRBV27 and TRBJ2-7. The germline V gene encodes CDR1 MNHEY and CDR2 SMNVEV (reference sequence). The CDR3 spans 14 residues. The CDR3 is CASSLQSGSNEQYF.

The genes are TRBV23-1 and TRBJ2-7; TCRdb's D call, TRBD1, is unchecked because there is no DNA. TRBV23-1 qualifies as an ORF whose function is uncertain. This CDR3 comprises 15 residues. The CDR3 sequence is CASSLSGTETYEQYF.

The V and J genes are TRBV2 and TRBJ2-4; TCRdb's D gene call, TRBD1, goes unchecked for lack of DNA. From germline, CDR1 is SNHLY and CDR2 FYNNEI. The length of the CDR3 is 15 residues. The CDR3 sequence: CASSAGGLAKNIQYF.

This chain links TRBV6-5 with TRBJ2-2. The V gene's germline CDR1 is MNHEY and CDR2 SVGAGI. This CDR3 comprises 16 residues. The CDR3 loop reads CASSYSGYLNTGELFF.

The chain carries TRBV9 and TRBJ2-1; without DNA, the TCRdb call of TRBD2 cannot be checked. The CDR3 totals 15 residues. Germline loops: CDR1 SGDLS, CDR2 YYNGEE. CDR3 protein: CASSAQRGGYNEQFF.

V usage is TRBV12-3 or TRBV12-4 and J usage is TRBJ2-7; lacking DNA, the TRBD1 call made by TCRdb goes unchecked. This CDR3 is built from 17 residues. The CDR3 is CASSLDRGGSGNYEQYF.

The rearrangement uses TRBV27 and TRBJ1-2. Germline CDR1 and CDR2: MNHEY and SMNVEV (reference sequence). The CDR3 runs 13 residues. The CDR3 reads CASSLAGGGGYTF.

The chain combines TRBV12-3 or TRBV12-4 with TRBJ1-2; TCRdb calls TRBD1, which cannot be checked without DNA. The CDR3 contains 15 residues. The CDR3 here is CASSFRGRGTYGYTF.

The gene calls are TRBV5-4 and TRBJ2-7; TCRdb's D call, TRBD1, is unchecked because there is no DNA. The CDR3 has 15 residues. CDR1 and CDR2 from the germline V gene are SGHNT and YYREEE (reference sequence). This CDR3 reads CASSRDRAPSYEQYF.

The chain couples TRBV15 to TRBJ1-5. This CDR3 has 13 residues. From germline, CDR1 is LNHNV and CDR2 YYDKDF (reference sequence). The CDR3 reads CATSKGENQPQHF.